Listed here are 16 T cell receptor beta chains from one sample, sequenced in a study of regulatory T cells in long-lasting Graves disease (dated by TCRdb to about 2021). The library relied on multiplex PCR. The data were produced on an Illumina HiSeq 4000. iRepertoire HTBI primers and Arm-PCR amplification of CDR3 regions were used to construct TCR beta libraries. TCRdb handled the public reads itself, with Q25 trimming in fastp and clone calling in MiXCR, and kept productive beta chains. Rows are combined by CDR3 protein, so each entry shows the most common genes and DNA. This sample holds 300,000 to 400,000 distinct CDR3 sequences; 16% were observed only once. 25% to 30% of the sample lies in the top ten. The label giving this sample's time point can be read as: newly diagnosed GD, antithyroid drugs for less than 3 months. RNA was extracted from PBMCs in TRIzol for both TCR sequencing and RNA sequencing.

The same sample was also studied in work on T cells in Graves' hyperthyroidism and ophthalmopathy.

This material consisted of peripheral blood mononuclear cells (PBMCs), taken at new diagnosis, from a patient treated with antithyroid drugs. The receptor source for this set is a man in his forties with Graves disease. Donor details come from another sample of the same person, matched by shared clones.

This clonotype was recorded many times. V is TRBV30 and J is TRBJ1-6, with D unresolved. V was trimmed by 5 bases and J by 4 bases, leaving 9 bases between them. The CDR3 covers 13 residues. Looked up from germline, CDR1 is GTSNPN and CDR2 is SVGIG (reference sequence). The CDR3, as DNA: TGTGCCTGGTCCGGGGAATATAATTCACCCCTCCACTTT. Its protein is CAWSGEYNSPLHF.

This clonotype showed up many times. The CDR3 DNA reads as TGCAGTGCTAGAATGCGGGGGATCTACAATGAGCAGTTCTTC. Residues: CSARMRGIYNEQFF. The chain uses TRBV20-1 and TRBJ2-1; 7 nucleotides line up with TRBD2. Germline lookup yields CDR1 DFQATT and CDR2 SNEGSKA (reference sequence). The CDR3 sequence is 14 residues long. Germline trimming cut 2 bases from V and 3 bases from J; bases unmatched to any gene: 4.

In this sample, this clonotype turned up once. For the CDR3, the DNA is TGTGCCAGCAGTGGGCATGACTATGGCTACACCTTC. The encoded protein is CASSGHDYGYTF. The J gene is TRBJ1-2, the V gene TRBV2; D call uncertain. Germline V gives CDR1 SNHLY, CDR2 FYNNEI. The CDR3 loop spans 12 amino acids. Trimming cost V 4 bases and J 3 bases, with 6 bases left between them. The complete variable domain, with remaining parts taken from reference TRBV2 and TRBJ1-2, reads EPEVTQTPSHQVTQMGQEVILRCVPISNHLYFYWYRQILGQKVEFLVSFYNNEISEKSEIFDDQFSVERPDGSNFTLKIRSTKLEDSAMYFCASSGHDYGYTFGSGTRLTVV.

This clonotype was found many times. The chain couples TRBV27 to TRBJ2-5; a possible D gene is TRBD2 (6 bases). V dropped 5 bases and J dropped 0 bases, with 13 bases sitting between them. This CDR3 region has 15 residues. Per the germline V gene, CDR1 is MNHEY and CDR2 is SMNVEV (reference sequence). The CDR3 spells CASSGGAPYQETQYF. In DNA form, the CDR3 reads TGTGCCAGCAGTGGAGGGGCTCCGTACCAAGAGACCCAGTACTTC.

This clonotype has at least ten counts. The rearrangement links TRBV18 to TRBJ2-1; TRBD1 is a possible D gene (5 bases). Germline V gene data show CDR1 as KGHSH and CDR2 as LQKENI. The ends were cut back, 6 bases at V and 0 bases at J, with 15 bases in the middle. This CDR3 region has 16 residues. The CDR3 nucleotides are TGTGCCAGCTCCCAGACAGTCCCCAGCTCCTACAATGAGCAGTTCTTC. Translated: CASSQTVPSSYNEQFF. The full variable domain, in which reference TRBV18 and TRBJ2-1 provide the parts outside the CDR3, is NAGVMQNPRHLVRRRGQEARLRCSPMKGHSHVYWYRQLPEEGLKFMVYLQKENIIDESGMPKERFSAEFPKEGPSILRIQQVVRGDSAAYFCASSQTVPSSYNEQFFGPGTRLTVL.

This clonotype was seen at least ten times. V gene TRBV2 combines with J gene TRBJ2-7; D might be TRBD2 (6 bases). The CDR3 runs to 17 residues. CDR1 is SNHLY, CDR2 FYNNEI, per germline. Trimming removed 8 bases from V and 1 base from J, with 24 bases in between. This CDR3 is CASGQRRRDGRSYEQYF. The CDR3 nucleotides read TGTGCCAGCGGTCAACGCCGCCGGGACGGGAGATCCTACGAGCAGTACTTC.

Many counts were recorded for this clonotype. The rearrangement links TRBV11-1 to TRBJ2-2; tentatively, D is TRBD1 (5 bases). The V end was cut by 2 bases, the J end by 7 bases, with 11 bases between. The CDR3 sequence is 14 residues long. The germline V gene encodes CDR1 SGHAT and CDR2 FQDESV (reference sequence). The CDR3 coding sequence is TGTGCCAGCAGCTTAATCAGGGTTAGCGGGGAGCTGTTTTTT. Its translation: CASSLIRVSGELFF.

This clonotype was seen at least ten times. The chain combines TRBV30 with TRBJ1-2; D may be TRBD1 (6 bases). Trimming removed 5 bases at V and 0 bases at J, with 10 bases between. Looked up from germline, CDR1 is GTSNPN and CDR2 is SVGIG (reference sequence). The CDR3 is 13 amino acids. CDR3 sequence reads: CAWVQGANYGYTF. The CDR3 nucleotides read TGTGCCTGGGTACAGGGAGCTAACTATGGCTACACCTTC. Full variable domain (remainder filled in from reference TRBV30 and TRBJ1-2): SQTIHQWPATLVQPVGSPLSLECTVEGTSNPNLYWYRQAAGRGLQLLFYSVGIGQISSEVPQNLSASRPQDRQFILSSKKLLLSDSGFYLCAWVQGANYGYTFGSGTRLTVV.

This clonotype was counted ten times or more. Germline and junction disagree at one end, which may indicate a read error. The chain uses TRBV27 and TRBJ2-1, with 8 bases that match TRBD1. CDR1 and CDR2 from the germline V gene are MNHEY and SMNVEV (reference sequence). The CDR3 extends over 15 amino acids. As DNA, the CDR3 is TGCGCCAGCAGCTTGACAGGGGTTTCCTACAATGAGCAGTTCTTC. It yields the protein CASSLTGVSYNEQFF.

Points on this clonotype: It differs at one base from a far larger clone, so likely a read error. This chain uses TRBV2 with TRBJ2-1; the D is unclear. Per the germline V gene, CDR1 is SNHLY and CDR2 is FYNNEI. V lost 4 bases, J lost 10 bases, and 17 bases lay in between. The CDR3 contains 14 residues. CDR3 nucleotides: TGTGCCAGCAGTGCCAAAATTCTCCTACACGAGCAGTTCTTC. This translates into CASSAKILLHEQFF.

This clonotype occurred many times. The chain uses TRBV5-1 and TRBJ2-7; tentative D call: TRBD1 (6 bases). The germline V gene encodes CDR1 SGHRS and CDR2 YFSETQ. CDR3 length: 17 amino acids. The germline V and J ends were trimmed by 4 bases and 2 bases, with 22 bases remaining between them. The CDR3 coding sequence is TGCGCCAGCAGCAGAGGGAGACTGACAGGTATGACCTACGAGCAGTACTTC. Translating it yields CASSRGRLTGMTYEQYF.

This clonotype was observed many times. The rearrangement joins TRBV28 to TRBJ1-4; 10 bases are a match to TRBD1. V shed 4 bases and J 8 bases; nucleotides not matched to a gene: 7. The V gene's germline CDR1 is MDHEN and CDR2 SYDVKM. CDR3 length equals 15 residues. The CDR3 DNA reads TGTGCCAGCAGTTCCCGACAGGGGGCACAGGAAAAACTGTTTTTT. This sequence encodes CASSSRQGAQEKLFF. Full variable domain (remainder filled in from reference TRBV28 and TRBJ1-4): DVKVTQSSRYLVKRTGEKVFLECVQDMDHENMFWYRQDPGLGLRLIYFSYDVKMKEKGDIPEGYSVSREKKERFSLILESASTNQTSMYLCASSSRQGAQEKLFFGSGTQLSVL.

The V and J genes are TRBV19 and TRBJ2-6; D unresolved. V was clipped by 5 bases and J by 0 bases, with 14 bases between them. The CDR3 contains 17 residues. Looked up from germline, CDR1 is LNHDA and CDR2 is SQIVND (reference sequence). The CDR3 reads CASSLVGRPSGANVLTF. The CDR3 nucleotides are TGTGCCAGTAGTCTGGTAGGCAGACCCTCTGGGGCCAACGTCCTGACTTTC.

As for this clonotype: A far larger clone differs by one base, so this is likely a read error. The V gene is TRBV2, the J gene TRBJ2-1; D is uncertain. Trimming shortened V by 6 bases and J by 6 bases, and 15 bases separated the two germline ends. This CDR3 comprises 14 residues. Germline values: CDR1 SNHLY, CDR2 FYNNEI. Here the CDR3 reads CASSHQAPSNEQFF. Written as DNA, the CDR3 is TGTGCCAGCAGCCACCAGGCTCCTAGCAATGAGCAGTTCTTC.

The sample holds many counts of this clonotype. The chain has TRBV28 and TRBJ1-5; weak D call: TRBD1 (6 bases). Germline V lookup: CDR1 MDHEN, CDR2 SYDVKM. V lost 6 bases and J 5 bases, leaving 14 bases between the germline ends. This CDR3 is 14 amino acids long. The DNA of the CDR3 is TGTGCCAGCAGCAAGAGGACAGTGGATCAGCCCCAGCATTTT. Protein sequence: CASSKRTVDQPQHF. Variable domain in full (rest from reference TRBV28 and TRBJ1-5): DVKVTQSSRYLVKRTGEKVFLECVQDMDHENMFWYRQDPGLGLRLIYFSYDVKMKEKGDIPEGYSVSREKKERFSLILESASTNQTSMYLCASSKRTVDQPQHFGDGTRLSIL.

At least ten counts were recorded for this clonotype. This chain uses TRBV29-1 with TRBJ2-5; TRBD2 aligns across 8 bases. The CDR3 has 12 residues. CDR1 is SQVTM and CDR2 is ANQGSEA in the germline V gene. V gave up 7 bases and J gave up 4 bases; unmatched junction bases: 5. The CDR3 bases are TGCAGCGCGTCCGGGGGGGCAGAGACCCAGTACTTC. Translated: CSASGGAETQYF. Variable domain in full (rest from reference TRBV29-1 and TRBJ2-5): SAVISQKPSRDICQRGTSLTIQCQVDSQVTMMFWYRQQPGQSLTLIATANQGSEATYESGFVIDKFPISRPNLTFSTLTVSNMSPEDSSIYLCSASGGAETQYFGPGTRLLVL.